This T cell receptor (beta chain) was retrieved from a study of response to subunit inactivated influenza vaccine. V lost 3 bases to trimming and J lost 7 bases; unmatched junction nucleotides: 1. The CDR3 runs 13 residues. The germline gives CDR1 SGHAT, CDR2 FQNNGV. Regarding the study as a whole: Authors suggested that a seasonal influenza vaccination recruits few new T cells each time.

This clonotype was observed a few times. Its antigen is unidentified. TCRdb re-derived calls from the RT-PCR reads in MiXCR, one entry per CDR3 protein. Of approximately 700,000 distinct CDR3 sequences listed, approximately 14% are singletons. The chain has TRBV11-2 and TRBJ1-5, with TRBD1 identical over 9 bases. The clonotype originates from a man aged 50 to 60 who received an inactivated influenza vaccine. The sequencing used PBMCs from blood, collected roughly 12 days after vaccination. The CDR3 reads CASSFGQGQPQHF. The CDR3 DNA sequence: TGTGCCAGCAGCTTTGGACAGGGGCAGCCCCAGCATTTT. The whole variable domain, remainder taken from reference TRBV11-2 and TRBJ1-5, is EAGVAQSPRYKIIEKRQSVAFWCNPISGHATLYWYQQILGQGPKLLIQFQNNGVVDDSQLPKDRFSAERLKGVDSTLKIQPAKLEDSAVYLCASSFGQGQPQHFGDGTRLSIL.